This TCR beta chain was captured by sequencing in a study of T cells after yellow fever vaccination. Whole-study findings and limits: Reappearance after the booster was observed for most primary-vaccination clones (roughly 95% CD4, roughly 90% CD8). On re-exposure, the response was weaker but peaked faster, at day 5 versus 15. Contaminants from the bulk population, in the form of abundant clonotypes, could be found in FACS-sorted repertoires.

TCR cDNA, made by 5'RACE template switching, carried an added universal primer site and UMIs. TCRdb redid the calling of the 5' RACE reads with MiXCR, one entry per CDR3 protein. The sample has about 350,000 distinct CDR3 sequences, roughly 7.5% seen once. This clonotype was recorded a few times. Its antigen is not known. CDR1 is KGHSH and CDR2 is LQKENI in the germline V gene. V shed 5 bases and J 7 bases; nucleotides not matched to a gene: 0. The CDR3 has 11 amino acids. The material sequenced was PBMCs, taken 35 to 50 days after the first yellow fever vaccination. The receptor was derived from a man younger than 35 who received the YFV17D yellow fever vaccine. J is TRBJ1-1 and V is TRBV18, with TRBD1 identical over 8 bases. CDR3 nucleotides: TGTGCCAGCTCAGGGACAGGTGAAGCTTTCTTT. It encodes CASSGTGEAFF.